Below are 13 T cell receptor beta chains sequenced from a single sample in a study of T cells in Graves' hyperthyroidism and ophthalmopathy. The investigators amplified TCR beta CDR3 regions from RNA transcripts. An initial round of RT-PCR targeting the TCR CDR3 relied on the HTBI primer set. TCRdb ran MiXCR on the multiplex PCR reads and lists one entry per CDR3 protein. The profile shows around 240,000 distinct CDR3 sequences, roughly 15% of them singletons. Material for sequencing was blood. The receptors come from a woman in her thirties or forties with Graves' hyperthyroidism that later progressed to Graves' ophthalmopathy.

This clonotype was seen ten or more times. This sequence joins TRBV11-1 and TRBJ2-5; 10 bases agree with TRBD2. Germline loops: CDR1 SGHAT, CDR2 FQDESV (reference sequence). Unmatched junction bases numbered 4, after V lost 4 bases and J lost 5 bases. The CDR3 runs 14 residues. CDR3 sequence reads: CASSSGTSAETQYF. For the CDR3, the DNA is TGTGCCAGCAGCTCCGGGACTAGCGCGGAGACCCAGTACTTC.

The rearrangement joins TRBV13 to TRBJ2-7; 9 bases agree with TRBD1. The CDR3 covers 17 residues. The V and J ends lost 5 bases and 3 bases, in that order; junction bases with no gene match: 14. Germline V gene sequence: CDR1 PRHDT, CDR2 FYEKMQ (reference sequence). CDR3 amino acids: CASSPIAPGQGDYEQYF. CDR3 nucleotides: TGTGCCAGCAGCCCAATAGCCCCGGGACAGGGAGACTACGAGCAGTACTTC. The entire variable domain, with the rest obtained from reference TRBV13 and TRBJ2-7, is as follows: AAGVIQSPRHLIKEKRETATLKCYPIPRHDTVYWYQQGPGQDPQFLISFYEKMQSDKGSIPDRFSAQQFSDYHSELNMSSLELGDSALYFCASSPIAPGQGDYEQYFGPGTRLTVT.

Many counts were recorded for this clonotype. This chain links TRBV15 with TRBJ1-4; no firm D call. There are 13 residues in the CDR3. Germline assignment: CDR1 LNHNV and CDR2 YYDKDF (reference sequence). V was shortened by 5 bases and J by 8 bases, with 12 bases between the two germline ends. CDR3 amino acids: CATSAAPGEKLFF. The CDR3 nucleotides read TGTGCCACCAGCGCAGCCCCGGGGGAAAAACTGTTTTTT.

The V call is TRBV6-1, the J call TRBJ2-7; TRBD2 matches at 11 bases. This CDR3 has 14 amino acids. With 6 bases clipped from V and 6 bases from J, the junction kept 7 bases outside the gene matches. Germline V lookup: CDR1 MNHNS, CDR2 SASEGT. This CDR3 reads CASSQLAGESEQYF. The DNA for the CDR3 is TGTGCCAGCAGCCAACTAGCGGGAGAGAGCGAGCAGTACTTC.

This clonotype was counted ten times or more. The CDR3 protein is CASSSPSASSKETQYF. The CDR3 DNA reads TGTGCCAGCAGCTCCCCCTCGGCTAGCTCTAAGGAGACCCAGTACTTC. V and J are TRBV9 and TRBJ2-5, with D possibly being TRBD2 (5 bases). V lost 4 bases, J lost 5 bases, and 21 bases lay in between. CDR3 length: 16 amino acids. CDR1 and CDR2 from the germline V gene are SGDLS and YYNGEE.

This clonotype was picked up many times. The V gene is TRBV12-3 or TRBV12-4, the J gene TRBJ2-1; D possibly corresponds to TRBD1 (6 bases). V was trimmed by 5 bases and J by 6 bases, leaving 17 bases between them. CDR3 length equals 15 residues. CDR3 sequence: CASSRQGQGSNEQFF. CDR3 nucleotide sequence: TGTGCCAGCAGTAGGCAGGGGCAGGGGTCCAATGAGCAGTTCTTC.

As regards this clonotype: A much bigger clone sits one base away, suggesting this may be a read error. The chain uses TRBV12-3 or TRBV12-4 and TRBJ2-1, with D uncertain. This CDR3 is built from 13 residues. Trimming took 1 base from V and 7 from J, leaving 8 bases between them. This CDR3 is CASSLDGINEQFF. The DNA for the CDR3 is TGTGCCAGCAGTTTAGACGGCATAAATGAGCAGTTCTTC.

The genes are TRBV19 and TRBJ2-1; D remains ambiguous. With 1 base removed from V and 6 bases from J, the gap between germline ends came to 16 bases. The CDR3 totals 16 residues. Germline CDR1 and CDR2: LNHDA and SQIVND (reference sequence). The CDR3, as DNA: TGTGCCAGTAGTATAGTAGCAGGCCGACCCGTCAATGAGCAGTTCTTC. Translated, it gives CASSIVAGRPVNEQFF.

This clonotype was counted only a few times. V usage is TRBV9 and J usage is TRBJ2-7; the match to TRBD2 covers 8 bases. V lost 3 bases and J lost 2; bases outside the gene matches: 4. Germline V gene data show CDR1 as SGDLS and CDR2 as YYNGEE. The CDR3 extends over 14 amino acids. The CDR3 DNA follows: TGTGCCAGCAGCGCGGGGGGGACCGCCTACGAGCAGTACTTC. This translates into CASSAGGTAYEQYF.

Ten or more counts support this clonotype. The rearrangement joins TRBV12-3 or TRBV12-4 to TRBJ2-3; 10 bases match TRBD1. Unmatched junction bases numbered 11, after V lost 3 bases and J lost 2 bases. This CDR3 contains 18 residues. CDR3 protein: CASSFRRQGARNTDTQYF. The CDR3 nucleotides read TGTGCCAGCAGTTTCCGAAGACAGGGGGCGCGAAACACAGATACGCAGTATTTT.

At least ten counts were recorded for this clonotype. The V gene is TRBV28, the J gene TRBJ1-1, with D possibly TRBD1 on 6 matching bases. This CDR3 contains 18 residues. V was clipped by 3 bases and J by 1 base, with 21 bases between them. CDR1 is MDHEN, CDR2 SYDVKM, per germline. CDR3 residues: CASSFQAGTLGWNTEAFF. CDR3 DNA: TGTGCCAGCAGTTTTCAAGCCGGGACACTGGGGTGGAACACTGAAGCTTTCTTT. The complete variable domain, with remaining parts taken from reference TRBV28 and TRBJ1-1, reads DVKVTQSSRYLVKRTGEKVFLECVQDMDHENMFWYRQDPGLGLRLIYFSYDVKMKEKGDIPEGYSVSREKKERFSLILESASTNQTSMYLCASSFQAGTLGWNTEAFFGQGTRLTVV.

Many counts were recorded for this clonotype. J is TRBJ2-7 and V is TRBV11-2; D might be TRBD1 or TRBD2, each matching 5 bases. There are 14 residues in the CDR3. Deletions cut 1 base from V and 4 bases from J, with 11 bases between. The germline V gene encodes CDR1 SGHAT and CDR2 FQNNGV. The CDR3 sequence: CASSLVFGAYEQYF. The CDR3 DNA reads as TGTGCCAGCAGCTTAGTATTCGGGGCTTACGAGCAGTACTTC. Supplemented by reference TRBV11-2 and TRBJ2-7, the full variable domain reads EAGVAQSPRYKIIEKRQSVAFWCNPISGHATLYWYQQILGQGPKLLIQFQNNGVVDDSQLPKDRFSAERLKGVDSTLKIQPAKLEDSAVYLCASSLVFGAYEQYFGPGTRLTVT.

This clonotype came up many times. The gene calls are TRBV6-1 and TRBJ2-7; 9 bases align to TRBD1. Germline CDR1 is MNHNS and CDR2 is SASEGT. J gave up 3 bases and V 5 bases, and 5 bases lay outside the gene matches. The CDR3 covers 14 residues. CDR3 coding DNA: TGTGCCAGCAGTCGGGACAGGGATATCTACGAGCAGTACTTC. Amino acids: CASSRDRDIYEQYF.